This T cell receptor beta chain was identified during a study of blood T cell repertoires in COVID-19. Study-wide background: The samples span acute and convalescent COVID-19 from the United States, Italy and Spain. The analysed material was cDNA or gDNA that came from T cells, B-cell-depleted T cells, or PBMCs.

Trimming pared 8 bases from V and 4 bases from J, leaving 14 bases between. Per germline, CDR1 ENHRY and CDR2 SYGVKD. There are 13 residues in the CDR3. This clone was seen once. Original handling: The authors estimated nucleated cell counts from reference gene primer amplification. Assay used: immunoSEQ multiplex PCR; TCRdb lists only in-frame clones, some missing. V, J and clone size are those of that table, while D and trimming were read from the DNA. This table has about 180,000 clones, approximately 89% appearing once. This receptor was obtained from a woman between 40 and 55 years old with acute COVID-19. The sample was PBMCs or T cells enriched from blood (not recorded which). The V gene is TRBV10-3, the J gene TRBJ1-2; D is undetermined. For the CDR3, the DNA is TGTGCCATCCGGGATACGGCTGGCTATGGCTACACCTTC. Translated, it gives CAIRDTAGYGYTF.